The rows below give T cell receptor beta chains drawn from one sample of a study of blood T cell repertoires in COVID-19. The protocol was immunoSEQ multiplex PCR, while the TCRdb copy is restricted to in-frame clones and leaves out a portion. The sample lists roughly 160,000 clones, roughly 70% occurring once. The specimen was peripheral blood. Every receptor here comes from a woman at least 80 years old with acute or convalescent COVID-19. The CDR3 runs from the conserved cysteine through the conserved F or W. The order of the fields is V gene, clone size, D gene, J gene, CDR3 protein, CDR3 DNA. D genes are given only for firm matches. Size tells how often a clone was seen (once, few, many) or the class of an expanded clone, and some rows leave it out.

V gene: TRBV11-3
clone size: -
D gene: TRBD1
J gene: TRBJ2-7
CDR3 protein: CASSLGQGAGEQYF
CDR3 DNA: TGTGCCAGCAGCTTAGGGCAGGGGGCTGGCGAGCAGTACTTC

V gene: TRBV21-1
clone size: few
D gene: -
J gene: TRBJ1-1
CDR3 protein: CASSKVAPGTEAFF
CDR3 DNA: -

V gene: TRBV5-8
clone size: once
D gene: -
J gene: TRBJ2-2
CDR3 protein: CASSWGGPNTGELFF
CDR3 DNA: TGTGCCAGCAGCTGGGGAGGACCGAACACCGGGGAGCTGTTTTTT

V gene: TRBV7-2
clone size: -
D gene: -
J gene: TRBJ2-3
CDR3 protein: CASSWLISTDTQYF
CDR3 DNA: TGTGCCAGCAGCTGGCTGATTAGCACAGATACGCAGTATTTT

V gene: TRBV3-1/TRBV3-2
clone size: -
D gene: TRBD2
J gene: TRBJ2-5
CDR3 protein: CASSQGAGARETQYF
CDR3 DNA: TGTGCCAGCAGCCAAGGGGCGGGAGCTCGGGAGACCCAGTACTTC

V gene: TRBV12-3/TRBV12-4
clone size: once
D gene: -
J gene: TRBJ2-7
CDR3 protein: CASRLEDYEQYF
CDR3 DNA: TGTGCCAGCAGGCTAGAAGACTACGAGCAGTACTTC

V gene: TRBV4-2
clone size: once
D gene: -
J gene: TRBJ1-5
CDR3 protein: CASSQEGRASNQPQHF
CDR3 DNA: TGTGCCAGCAGCCAAGAGGGCAGGGCGAGCAATCAGCCCCAGCATTTT

V gene: TRBV7-7
clone size: -
D gene: -
J gene: TRBJ2-2
CDR3 protein: CASSLVYGTMDPGELFF
CDR3 DNA: TGTGCCAGCAGCTTAGTATACGGGACAATGGATCCCGGGGAGCTGTTTTTT

V gene: TRBV5-8
clone size: -
D gene: -
J gene: TRBJ1-2
CDR3 protein: CASSLNSMDGYTF
CDR3 DNA: TGTGCCAGCAGCTTGAACTCGATGGATGGCTACACCTTC

V gene: TRBV28
clone size: -
D gene: -
J gene: TRBJ1-4
CDR3 protein: CASSSSSPGLDNEKLFF
CDR3 DNA: TGTGCCAGCAGTTCCTCTTCACCGGGACTAGATAATGAAAAACTGTTTTTT

V gene: TRBV19
clone size: -
D gene: -
J gene: TRBJ1-2
CDR3 protein: CASSTWDTSMIGYTF
CDR3 DNA: TGTGCCAGTAGTACCTGGGACACCTCCATGATTGGCTACACCTTC

V gene: TRBV2
clone size: -
D gene: -
J gene: TRBJ1-6
CDR3 protein: CASSTTGQPNSPLHF
CDR3 DNA: TGTGCCAGCAGTACCACGGGACAACCCAATTCACCCCTCCACTTT

V gene: TRBV10-3
clone size: -
D gene: TRBD1
J gene: TRBJ1-6
CDR3 protein: CAISVGQGDSSPLHF
CDR3 DNA: TGTGCCATCAGTGTTGGACAGGGCGATAGCTCACCCCTCCACTTT

V gene: TRBV5-4
clone size: -
D gene: -
J gene: TRBJ2-5
CDR3 protein: CASSPNSGETQYF
CDR3 DNA: TGTGCCAGCAGCCCAAACTCAGGGGAGACCCAGTACTTC

V gene: TRBV6-5
clone size: -
D gene: TRBD1
J gene: TRBJ2-7
CDR3 protein: CATMLAGTGLEQYF
CDR3 DNA: TGTGCCACCATGTTAGCCGGGACAGGGCTCGAGCAGTACTTC

V gene: TRBV5-1
clone size: -
D gene: -
J gene: TRBJ1-3
CDR3 protein: CASREDSSGNTIYF
CDR3 DNA: TGCGCCAGCCGAGAGGACAGCTCTGGAAACACCATATATTTT

V gene: TRBV6-1
clone size: few
D gene: -
J gene: TRBJ2-5
CDR3 protein: CASSEFGGRQETQYF
CDR3 DNA: TGTGCCAGCAGTGAATTTGGGGGCAGACAAGAGACCCAGTACTTC

V gene: TRBV6-5
clone size: -
D gene: -
J gene: TRBJ2-7
CDR3 protein: CASSPPGTYEQYF
CDR3 DNA: TGTGCCAGCAGTCCGCCCGGGACCTACGAGCAGTACTTC

V gene: TRBV5-5
clone size: -
D gene: TRBD1
J gene: TRBJ2-7
CDR3 protein: CASSFTGTADYEQYF
CDR3 DNA: TGTGCCAGCAGCTTTACCGGGACAGCCGATTACGAGCAGTACTTC

V gene: TRBV27
clone size: -
D gene: TRBD2
J gene: TRBJ2-7
CDR3 protein: CASRRLAGGPTSWYEQYF
CDR3 DNA: TGTGCCAGCAGAAGACTAGCGGGAGGACCGACTTCCTGGTACGAGCAGTACTTC

V gene: TRBV3-1/TRBV3-2
clone size: -
D gene: TRBD2
J gene: TRBJ2-1
CDR3 protein: CASSQALAGVYNEQFF
CDR3 DNA: TGTGCCAGCAGCCAGGCCTTAGCGGGAGTTTACAATGAGCAGTTCTTC

V gene: TRBV6-1
clone size: -
D gene: TRBD2
J gene: TRBJ2-5
CDR3 protein: CASSESGGLETQYF
CDR3 DNA: TGTGCCAGCAGTGAATCGGGAGGCCTAGAGACCCAGTACTTC

V gene: TRBV6-2/TRBV6-3
clone size: once
D gene: TRBD2
J gene: TRBJ2-7
CDR3 protein: CASSYGLGLAGAYEQYF
CDR3 DNA: TGTGCCAGCAGTTACGGTTTGGGACTAGCGGGAGCCTACGAGCAGTACTTC

V gene: TRBV21-1
clone size: -
D gene: -
J gene: TRBJ2-2
CDR3 protein: CASSNRLAGGPGELFF
CDR3 DNA: TGTGCCAGCAGCAATCGGCTAGCGGGAGGGCCCGGGGAGCTGTTTTTT

V gene: TRBV30
clone size: few
D gene: -
J gene: TRBJ1-2
CDR3 protein: CAWSDGYGYTF
CDR3 DNA: TGTGCCTGGAGTGACGGTTATGGCTACACCTTC

V gene: TRBV23-1
clone size: few
D gene: -
J gene: TRBJ1-1
CDR3 protein: CASSQSSRGTLEAFF
CDR3 DNA: TGCGCCAGCAGTCAATCCTCCAGGGGCACACTCGAAGCTTTCTTT

V gene: TRBV27
clone size: -
D gene: TRBD1
J gene: TRBJ2-5
CDR3 protein: CASRDLGDRAKTQYF
CDR3 DNA: TGTGCCAGCAGGGATTTGGGGGACAGGGCGAAGACCCAGTACTTC

V gene: TRBV12-2
clone size: -
D gene: -
J gene: TRBJ1-5
CDR3 protein: CASRTPVARPLNQPQHF
CDR3 DNA: TGTGCAAGTCGCACCCCCGTCGCCAGGCCGCTTAATCAGCCCCAGCATTTT

V gene: TRBV15
clone size: -
D gene: -
J gene: TRBJ1-1
CDR3 protein: CATSSRADTEAFF
CDR3 DNA: TGTGCCACCAGCAGCAGGGCCGACACTGAAGCTTTCTTT

V gene: TRBV7-2
clone size: -
D gene: TRBD2
J gene: TRBJ2-3
CDR3 protein: CASSLSSGASGNADTQYF
CDR3 DNA: TGTGCCAGCAGCTTAAGTAGTGGCGCTAGCGGGAATGCTGATACGCAGTATTTT

V gene: TRBV18
clone size: once
D gene: -
J gene: TRBJ2-2
CDR3 protein: CASSPPAGQMNTGELFF
CDR3 DNA: TGTGCCAGCTCACCACCAGCCGGACAGATGAACACCGGGGAGCTGTTTTTT

V gene: TRBV9
clone size: -
D gene: -
J gene: TRBJ1-4
CDR3 protein: CASSVGASGGATNEKLFF
CDR3 DNA: TGTGCCAGCAGCGTAGGGGCCTCGGGGGGTGCAACTAATGAAAAACTGTTTTTT

V gene: TRBV10-2
clone size: -
D gene: TRBD1
J gene: TRBJ1-1
CDR3 protein: CASSRQGDTEAFF
CDR3 DNA: TGCGCCAGCAGTAGACAGGGAGACACTGAAGCTTTCTTT

V gene: TRBV28
clone size: once
D gene: TRBD2
J gene: TRBJ2-1
CDR3 protein: CASHGAGAGGRGYNEQFF
CDR3 DNA: TGTGCCAGCCATGGGGCAGGGGCCGGCGGGAGGGGTTACAATGAGCAGTTCTTC

V gene: TRBV30
clone size: -
D gene: TRBD2
J gene: TRBJ2-7
CDR3 protein: CACRRGKYEQYF
CDR3 DNA: TGTGCCTGTAGGCGGGGGAAGTACGAGCAGTACTTC

V gene: TRBV30
clone size: -
D gene: TRBD2
J gene: TRBJ2-3
CDR3 protein: CAWTRAGGSDTQYF
CDR3 DNA: TGTGCCTGGACTCGGGCGGGAGGATCAGATACGCAGTATTTT

V gene: TRBV27
clone size: -
D gene: -
J gene: TRBJ1-1
CDR3 protein: CASSLSQVWSEAFF
CDR3 DNA: TGTGCCAGCAGTTTATCGCAGGTCTGGTCTGAAGCTTTCTTT

V gene: TRBV19
clone size: once
D gene: -
J gene: TRBJ2-1
CDR3 protein: CASTGLGGSGSENEQFF
CDR3 DNA: TGTGCCAGTACCGGTCTTGGGGGTAGCGGCTCTGAGAATGAGCAGTTCTTC

V gene: TRBV6-2/TRBV6-3
clone size: -
D gene: -
J gene: TRBJ1-5
CDR3 protein: CASSEWAGDQPQHF
CDR3 DNA: TGTGCCAGCAGTGAGTGGGCCGGGGATCAGCCCCAGCATTTT

V gene: TRBV5-1
clone size: -
D gene: TRBD1
J gene: TRBJ1-2
CDR3 protein: CASSLAFRGTGDGYTF
CDR3 DNA: TGCGCCAGCAGCTTGGCCTTCAGAGGGACAGGGGATGGCTACACCTTC

V gene: TRBV5-4
clone size: few
D gene: TRBD1
J gene: TRBJ2-5
CDR3 protein: CASSPGGSAVQETQYF
CDR3 DNA: TGTGCCAGCAGCCCAGGGGGTAGCGCCGTCCAAGAGACCCAGTACTTC

V gene: TRBV18
clone size: -
D gene: TRBD1
J gene: TRBJ1-5
CDR3 protein: CASSPPNRGIGNQPQHF
CDR3 DNA: TGTGCCAGCTCACCACCGAACAGGGGGATCGGCAATCAGCCCCAGCATTTT

V gene: TRBV5-1
clone size: -
D gene: -
J gene: TRBJ2-5
CDR3 protein: CASSPGRGQETQYF
CDR3 DNA: TGCGCCAGCAGCCCTGGCCGGGGCCAAGAGACCCAGTACTTC

V gene: TRBV5-4
clone size: -
D gene: TRBD2
J gene: TRBJ2-1
CDR3 protein: CASSSLAGEYNEQFF
CDR3 DNA: TGTGCCAGCAGCTCGCTAGCGGGAGAATACAATGAGCAGTTCTTC

V gene: TRBV10-3
clone size: -
D gene: TRBD1
J gene: TRBJ1-1
CDR3 protein: CAIRTGISNTEAFF
CDR3 DNA: TGTGCCATCCGGACAGGGATATCGAACACTGAAGCTTTCTTT

V gene: TRBV30
clone size: -
D gene: -
J gene: TRBJ2-1
CDR3 protein: CAWSVWHEQFF
CDR3 DNA: TGTGCCTGGAGTGTATGGCATGAGCAGTTCTTC

V gene: TRBV10-2
clone size: few
D gene: -
J gene: TRBJ1-2
CDR3 protein: CASSESQTAYGYTF
CDR3 DNA: TGCGCCAGCAGTGAGTCGCAGACAGCCTATGGCTACACCTTC

V gene: TRBV3-1/TRBV3-2
clone size: once
D gene: -
J gene: TRBJ2-4
CDR3 protein: CASSLTADLAKNIQYF
CDR3 DNA: TGTGCCAGCAGCCTAACAGCGGATCTAGCCAAAAACATTCAGTACTTC

V gene: TRBV7-9
clone size: once
D gene: -
J gene: TRBJ2-1
CDR3 protein: CASVSVSYNEQFF
CDR3 DNA: TGTGCCAGCGTCTCGGTAAGCTACAATGAGCAGTTCTTC

V gene: TRBV27
clone size: once
D gene: -
J gene: TRBJ1-5
CDR3 protein: CASSGQTRQPQHF
CDR3 DNA: TGTGCCAGCTCGGGACAAACAAGGCAGCCCCAGCATTTT

V gene: TRBV10-3
clone size: -
D gene: -
J gene: TRBJ2-7
CDR3 protein: CAAGPPPEQYF
CDR3 DNA: TGTGCCGCGGGACCACCGCCCGAGCAGTACTTC

V gene: TRBV19
clone size: -
D gene: TRBD2
J gene: TRBJ2-7
CDR3 protein: CASSIQASGSYEQYF
CDR3 DNA: TGTGCCAGTAGTATACAGGCTAGCGGGAGTTACGAGCAGTACTTC

V gene: TRBV21-1
clone size: -
D gene: -
J gene: TRBJ1-2
CDR3 protein: CASSKVVGGYGYTF
CDR3 DNA: TGTGCCAGCAGCAAAGTGGTCGGCGGCTATGGCTACACCTTC

V gene: TRBV10-3
clone size: -
D gene: TRBD2
J gene: TRBJ2-3
CDR3 protein: CATFTGLGSDTQYF
CDR3 DNA: TGTGCCACCTTTACCGGACTAGGGTCAGATACGCAGTATTTT

V gene: TRBV30
clone size: once
D gene: TRBD2
J gene: TRBJ2-3
CDR3 protein: CAWGMSLAGGADTQYF
CDR3 DNA: TGTGCCTGGGGTATGAGCCTAGCGGGAGGCGCAGATACGCAGTATTTT

V gene: TRBV15
clone size: -
D gene: -
J gene: TRBJ2-4
CDR3 protein: CATKGGPAKNIQYF
CDR3 DNA: TGTGCCACCAAGGGGGGGCCGGCCAAAAACATTCAGTACTTC